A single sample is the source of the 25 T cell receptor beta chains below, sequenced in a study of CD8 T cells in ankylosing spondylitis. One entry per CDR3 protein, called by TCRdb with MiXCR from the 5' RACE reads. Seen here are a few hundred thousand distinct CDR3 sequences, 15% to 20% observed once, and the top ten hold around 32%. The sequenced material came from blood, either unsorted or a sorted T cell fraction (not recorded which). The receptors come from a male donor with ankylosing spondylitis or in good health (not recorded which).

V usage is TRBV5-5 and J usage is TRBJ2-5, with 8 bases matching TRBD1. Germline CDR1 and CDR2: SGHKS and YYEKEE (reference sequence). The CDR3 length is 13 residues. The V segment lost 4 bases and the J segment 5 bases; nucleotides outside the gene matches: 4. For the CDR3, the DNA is TGTGCCAGCAGCATGACAGGGGTCGAGACCCAGTACTTC. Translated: CASSMTGVETQYF.

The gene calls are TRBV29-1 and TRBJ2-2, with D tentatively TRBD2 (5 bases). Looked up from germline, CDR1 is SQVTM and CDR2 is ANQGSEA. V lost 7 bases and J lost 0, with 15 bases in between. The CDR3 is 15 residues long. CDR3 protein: CSAQTGIANTGELFF. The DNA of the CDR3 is TGCAGCGCCCAAACGGGAATCGCGAACACCGGGGAGCTGTTTTTT.

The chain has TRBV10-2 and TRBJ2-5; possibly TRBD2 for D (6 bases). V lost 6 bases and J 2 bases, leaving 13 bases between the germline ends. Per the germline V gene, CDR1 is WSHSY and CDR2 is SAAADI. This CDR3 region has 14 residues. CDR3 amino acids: CASSGGRSQETQYF. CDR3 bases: TGCGCCAGCAGCGGGGGACGGTCACAAGAGACCCAGTACTTC.

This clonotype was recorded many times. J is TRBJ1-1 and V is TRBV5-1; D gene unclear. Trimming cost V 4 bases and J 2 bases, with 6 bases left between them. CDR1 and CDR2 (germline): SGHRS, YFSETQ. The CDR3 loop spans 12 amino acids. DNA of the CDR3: TGCGCCAGCAGCCCAGCCAACACTGAAGCTTTCTTT. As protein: CASSPANTEAFF.

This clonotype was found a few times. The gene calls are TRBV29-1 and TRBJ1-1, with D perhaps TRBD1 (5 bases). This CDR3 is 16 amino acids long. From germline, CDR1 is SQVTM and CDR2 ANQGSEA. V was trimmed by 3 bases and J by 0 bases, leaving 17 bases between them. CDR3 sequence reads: CSVERTGGHMNTEAFF. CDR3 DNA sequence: TGCAGCGTTGAGAGAACGGGGGGTCACATGAACACTGAAGCTTTCTTT. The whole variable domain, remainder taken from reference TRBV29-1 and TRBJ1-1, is SAVISQKPSRDICQRGTSLTIQCQVDSQVTMMFWYRQQPGQSLTLIATANQGSEATYESGFVIDKFPISRPNLTFSTLTVSNMSPEDSSIYLCSVERTGGHMNTEAFFGQGTRLTVV.

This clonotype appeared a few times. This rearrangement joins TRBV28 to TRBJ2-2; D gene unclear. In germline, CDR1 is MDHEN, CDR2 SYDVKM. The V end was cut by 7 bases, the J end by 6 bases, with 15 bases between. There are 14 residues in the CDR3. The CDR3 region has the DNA TGTGCCAGCACCGTGGCCGCGATCCCCGGGGAGCTGTTTTTT. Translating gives CASTVAAIPGELFF.

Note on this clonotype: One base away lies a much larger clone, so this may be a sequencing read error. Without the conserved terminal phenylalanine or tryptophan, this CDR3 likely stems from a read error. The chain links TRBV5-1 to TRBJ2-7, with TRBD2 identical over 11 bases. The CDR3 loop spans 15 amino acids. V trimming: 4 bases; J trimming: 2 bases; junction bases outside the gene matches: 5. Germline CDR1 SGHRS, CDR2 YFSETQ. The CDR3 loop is CASSTSTSGTYEQYY. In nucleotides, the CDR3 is TGCGCCAGCAGCACCTCGACTAGCGGGACCTACGAGCAGTACTAC.

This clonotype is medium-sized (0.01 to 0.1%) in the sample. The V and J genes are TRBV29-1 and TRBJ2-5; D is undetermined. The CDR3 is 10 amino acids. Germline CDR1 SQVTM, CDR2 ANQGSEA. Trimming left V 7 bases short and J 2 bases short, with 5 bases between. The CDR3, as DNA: TGCAGCGCTCGACAAGAGACCCAGTACTTC. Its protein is CSARQETQYF.

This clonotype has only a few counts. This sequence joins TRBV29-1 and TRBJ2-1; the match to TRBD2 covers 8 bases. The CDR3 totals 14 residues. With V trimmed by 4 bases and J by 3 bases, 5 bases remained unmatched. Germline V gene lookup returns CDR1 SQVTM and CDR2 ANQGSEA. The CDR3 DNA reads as TGCAGCGTTGGAGCGGGAGAGTACTACAATGAGCAGTTCTTC. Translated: CSVGAGEYYNEQFF.

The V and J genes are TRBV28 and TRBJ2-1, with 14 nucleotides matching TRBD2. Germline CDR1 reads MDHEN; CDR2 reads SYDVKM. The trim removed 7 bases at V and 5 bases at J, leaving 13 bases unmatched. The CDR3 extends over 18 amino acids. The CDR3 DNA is TGTGCCAGCACCAAGGGACTAGCGGGAGCTCTAATCGACAATGAGCAGTTCTTC. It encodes CASTKGLAGALIDNEQFF.

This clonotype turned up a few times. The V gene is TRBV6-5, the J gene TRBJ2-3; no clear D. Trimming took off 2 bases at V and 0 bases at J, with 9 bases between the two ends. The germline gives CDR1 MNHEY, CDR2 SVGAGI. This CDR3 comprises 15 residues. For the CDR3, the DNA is TGTGCCAGCAGTTACATGGACCCAAGCACAGATACGCAGTATTTT. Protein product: CASSYMDPSTDTQYF.

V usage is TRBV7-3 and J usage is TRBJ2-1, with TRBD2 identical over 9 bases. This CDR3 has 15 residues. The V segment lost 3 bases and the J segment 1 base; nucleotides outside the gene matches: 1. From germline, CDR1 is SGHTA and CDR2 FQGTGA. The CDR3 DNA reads TGTGCCAGCAGCTTTGGACTAGCGTCCTACAATGAGCAGTTCTTC. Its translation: CASSFGLASYNEQFF.

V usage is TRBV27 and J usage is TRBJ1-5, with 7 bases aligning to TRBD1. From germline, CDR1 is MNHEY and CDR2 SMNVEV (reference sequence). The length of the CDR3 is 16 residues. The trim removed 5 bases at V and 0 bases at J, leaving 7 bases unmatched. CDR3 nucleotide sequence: TGTGCCAGCAGTGAGACAGGGTGGAATAGCAATCAGCCCCAGCATTTT. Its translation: CASSETGWNSNQPQHF.

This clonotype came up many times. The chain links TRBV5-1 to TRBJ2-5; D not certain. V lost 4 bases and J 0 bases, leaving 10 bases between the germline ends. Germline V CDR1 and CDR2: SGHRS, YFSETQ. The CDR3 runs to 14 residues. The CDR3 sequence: CASSPWTYQETQYF. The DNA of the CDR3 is TGCGCCAGCAGCCCCTGGACGTACCAAGAGACCCAGTACTTC.

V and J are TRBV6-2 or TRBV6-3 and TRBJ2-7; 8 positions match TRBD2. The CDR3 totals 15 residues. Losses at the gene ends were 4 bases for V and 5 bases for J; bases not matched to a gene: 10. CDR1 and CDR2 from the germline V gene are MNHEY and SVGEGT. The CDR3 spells CASSSTLAGLNEQYF. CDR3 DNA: TGTGCCAGCAGTTCGACATTAGCGGGACTCAACGAGCAGTACTTC.

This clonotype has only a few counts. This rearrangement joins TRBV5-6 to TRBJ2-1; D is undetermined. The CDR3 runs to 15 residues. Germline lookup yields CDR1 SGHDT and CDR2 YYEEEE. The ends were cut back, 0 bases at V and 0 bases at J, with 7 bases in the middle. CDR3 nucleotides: TGTGCCAGCAGCTTGGACAGACGCTCCTACAATGAGCAGTTCTTC. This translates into CASSLDRRSYNEQFF.

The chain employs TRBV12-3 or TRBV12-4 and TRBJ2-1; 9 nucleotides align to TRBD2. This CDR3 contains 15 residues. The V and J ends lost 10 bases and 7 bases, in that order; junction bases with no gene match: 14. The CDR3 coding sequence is TGTGCCACCATATCGGTAGCGGGAGTAGGAAATGAGCAGTTCTTC. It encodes CATISVAGVGNEQFF.

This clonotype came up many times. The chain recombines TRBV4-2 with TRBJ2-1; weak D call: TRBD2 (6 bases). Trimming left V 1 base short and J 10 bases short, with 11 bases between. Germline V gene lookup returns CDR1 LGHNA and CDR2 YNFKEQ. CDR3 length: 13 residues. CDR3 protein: CASSQGLGGEQFF. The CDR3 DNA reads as TGTGCCAGCAGCCAAGGGCTGGGAGGCGAGCAGTTCTTC.

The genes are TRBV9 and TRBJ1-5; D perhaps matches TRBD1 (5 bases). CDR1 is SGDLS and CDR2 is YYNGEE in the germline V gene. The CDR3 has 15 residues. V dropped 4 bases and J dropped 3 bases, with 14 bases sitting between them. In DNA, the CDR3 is TGTGCCAGCAGCCCCTGGGGGGGGACCAATCAGCCCCAGCATTTT. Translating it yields CASSPWGGTNQPQHF.

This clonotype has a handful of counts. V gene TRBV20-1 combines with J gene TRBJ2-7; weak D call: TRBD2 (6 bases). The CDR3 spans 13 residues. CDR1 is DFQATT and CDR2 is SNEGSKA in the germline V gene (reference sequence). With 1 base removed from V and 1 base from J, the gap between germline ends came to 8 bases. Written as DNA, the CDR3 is TGCAGTGCTAGAGTCGGGGGTTCCTACGAGCAGTACTTC. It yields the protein CSARVGGSYEQYF.

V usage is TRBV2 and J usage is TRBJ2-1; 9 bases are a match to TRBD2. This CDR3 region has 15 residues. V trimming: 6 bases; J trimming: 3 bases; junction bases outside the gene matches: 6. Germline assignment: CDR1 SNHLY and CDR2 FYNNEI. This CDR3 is CASRASGNSYNEQFF. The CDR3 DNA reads TGTGCCAGCAGAGCTAGCGGGAACAGCTACAATGAGCAGTTCTTC.

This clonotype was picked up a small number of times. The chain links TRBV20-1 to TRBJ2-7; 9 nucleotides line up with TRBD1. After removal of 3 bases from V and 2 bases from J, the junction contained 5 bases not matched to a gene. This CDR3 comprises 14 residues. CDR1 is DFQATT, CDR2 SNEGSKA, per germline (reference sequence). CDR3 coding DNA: TGCAGTGCTAGCCCGGACAGGGGAACCTACGAGCAGTACTTC. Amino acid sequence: CSASPDRGTYEQYF.

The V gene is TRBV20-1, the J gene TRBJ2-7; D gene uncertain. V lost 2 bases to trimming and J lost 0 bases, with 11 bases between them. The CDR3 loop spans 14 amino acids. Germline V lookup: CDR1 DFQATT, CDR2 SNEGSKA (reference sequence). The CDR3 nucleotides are TGCAGTGCTAGAAATACAGCGACCTCCTACGAGCAGTACTTC. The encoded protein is CSARNTATSYEQYF.

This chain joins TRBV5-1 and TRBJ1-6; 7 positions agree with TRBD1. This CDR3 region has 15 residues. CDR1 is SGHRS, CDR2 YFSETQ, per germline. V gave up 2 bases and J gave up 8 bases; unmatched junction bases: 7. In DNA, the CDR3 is TGCGCCAGCAGCTTCGGACAGGCTTGGGATTCACCCCTCCACTTT. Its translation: CASSFGQAWDSPLHF. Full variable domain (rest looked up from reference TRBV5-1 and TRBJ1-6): KAGVTQTPRYLIKTRGQQVTLSCSPISGHRSVSWYQQTPGQGLQFLFEYFSETQRNKGNFPGRFSGRQFSNSRSEMNVSTLELGDSALYLCASSFGQAWDSPLHFGNGTRLTVT.

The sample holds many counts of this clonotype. Here the CDR3 DNA reads TGCAGCGGTATAGGACAGAACGATTACAATGAGCAGTTCTTC. Translated: CSGIGQNDYNEQFF. The chain combines TRBV29-1 with TRBJ2-1, with D possibly TRBD1 on 6 matching bases. This CDR3 region has 14 residues. The ends were cut back, 7 bases at V and 4 bases at J, with 17 bases in the middle. Germline assignment: CDR1 SQVTM and CDR2 ANQGSEA.